These 5 T cell receptor beta chains originate from one sample sequenced in a study of PD-L1 blockade in urothelial cancer. Time point: peripheral blood 6 weeks after treatment start. Assay used: immunoSEQ multiplex PCR; TCRdb lists only in-frame clones, some missing. The data contain 35,000 to 55,000 clones, 82% of them singletons. The specimen was PBMCs, collected around atezolizumab (anti-PD-L1) treatment. The source of these receptors is a man aged 60-69 years with urothelial cancer.

The chain has TRBV11-2 and TRBJ1-3; tentative D call: TRBD1 (5 bases). Germline loops: CDR1 SGHAT, CDR2 FQNNGV. This CDR3 contains 15 residues. The ends were cut back, 5 bases at V and 4 bases at J, with 15 bases in the middle. The CDR3 DNA is TGTGCCAGCAGCACCAGACAGAGGCACGGAAACACCATATATTTT. Translation gives CASSTRQRHGNTIYF.

The rearrangement joins TRBV5-1 to TRBJ2-1; 10 bases are a match to TRBD2. CDR3 size: 14 residues. The germline V gene has CDR1 SGHRS and CDR2 YFSETQ. J was trimmed by 9 bases and V by 2 bases; bases with no gene match: 5. The CDR3 region is CASSLAGGPGEQFF. The DNA for the CDR3 is TGCGCCAGCAGCTTAGCGGGAGGGCCGGGTGAGCAGTTCTTC.

The sample holds a few counts of this clone. CDR3 in DNA: TGTGCCAGCAGCTTCGGGAATGAGCAGTTCTTC. This sequence encodes CASSFGNEQFF. This chain connects TRBV7-9 to TRBJ2-1, with unresolved D. V was trimmed by 3 bases and J by 7 bases, leaving 4 bases between them. Germline V lookup: CDR1 SEHNR, CDR2 FQNEAQ (reference sequence). There are 11 residues in the CDR3.

In its sample, this clone was seen once. The rearrangement links TRBV4-3 to TRBJ2-6; D is perhaps TRBD2 (6 bases). The CDR3 consists of 18 residues. V lost 4 bases and J lost 1, with 17 bases in between. Germline CDR1 reads LGHNA; CDR2 reads YSLEER. In DNA, the CDR3 is TGCGCCAGCAGCCTCGTCGGGACTCTAAGGTCTGGGGCCAACGTCCTGACTTTC. Residues: CASSLVGTLRSGANVLTF.

This chain connects TRBV28 to TRBJ1-6; 8 bases map to TRBD1. The CDR3 sequence is 15 residues long. With V trimmed by 2 bases and J by 10 bases, 7 bases remained unmatched. Per germline, CDR1 MDHEN and CDR2 SYDVKM. The CDR3 nucleotides are TGTGCCAGCAGTTTACCCCAGGGGGCGAACTCACCCCTCCACTTT. Translated, it gives CASSLPQGANSPLHF. Variable domain in full (rest from reference TRBV28 and TRBJ1-6): DVKVTQSSRYLVKRTGEKVFLECVQDMDHENMFWYRQDPGLGLRLIYFSYDVKMKEKGDIPEGYSVSREKKERFSLILESASTNQTSMYLCASSLPQGANSPLHFGNGTRLTVT.